This record concerns one T cell receptor (beta chain) sequence. Antigen specificity is unknown. At one of its ends the junction is not consistent with the germline gene, which may arise from a read error. The CDR3 totals 14 residues. Per germline, CDR1 PRHDT and CDR2 FYEKMQ (reference sequence). PCR was performed using 60 Vbeta and 13 Jbeta primers. The table came from immunoSEQ multiplex PCR; TCRdb's copy has only in-frame clones and leaves some out. The table lists roughly 190,000 clones, approximately 81% of them singletons. Though probably carrying unrecorded immune exposures, donors were nominally healthy at sampling. This sample was included in a study of cytomegalovirus exposure and HLA in healthy donors. Study-level results: Serostatus for CMV was the only available immune exposure information. The listing of roughly 160 TCR beta chains classed them as cytomegalovirus-associated.

The rearrangement uses TRBV13 and TRBJ1-1; 9 bases are a match to TRBD1. The receptor was derived from a man between 50 and 59 years old in good health and CMV-seronegative. The sample taken for sequencing was PBMCs. The DNA of the CDR3 is TGTGCCAGCAGCCCCGGACAGGGGAACACTGAAGTTTTCTTT. Its protein is CASSPGQGNTEVFF.